Below are 9 T cell receptor beta chains sequenced from a single sample in a study of T cell changes during pregnancy in multiple sclerosis. Profiling relied on immunoSEQ multiplex PCR, and the TCRdb table lists in-frame clones only, not all of them. The sample yields about 57,000 clones, approximately 91% seen once. The source was CD4+ T cells from peripheral blood mononuclear cells, collected in the third trimester of pregnancy. These receptors were obtained from a female donor with multiple sclerosis, enrolled in a pregnancy study.

The chain joins TRBV28 to TRBJ1-2, with a weak D call TRBD1 (6 bases). Trimming cost V 2 bases and J 8 bases, with 15 bases left between them. The CDR3 sequence is 14 residues long. Germline loops: CDR1 MDHEN, CDR2 SYDVKM. CDR3 DNA sequence: TGTGCCAGCAGTTTAGGGGGGGGCGCTTGGGGCTACACCTTC. Translated: CASSLGGGAWGYTF.

The genes are TRBV6-1 and TRBJ1-5; D may be TRBD1 (6 bases). The V end was cut by 2 bases, the J end by 5 bases, with 16 bases between. The germline V gene encodes CDR1 MNHNS and CDR2 SASEGT. The CDR3 has 16 residues. CDR3 residues: CASSELGRGDDQPQHF. DNA for the CDR3: TGTGCCAGCAGTGAACTGGGCAGGGGCGACGATCAGCCCCAGCATTTT.

The chain combines TRBV7-9 with TRBJ2-5; possible D gene TRBD1, 6 bases. The CDR3 sequence is 15 residues long. The V end lost 1 base, the J end lost 5 bases, and 14 bases lay between the germline ends. Per germline, CDR1 SEHNR and CDR2 FQNEAQ (reference sequence). The CDR3 DNA follows: TGTGCCAGCAGCTTAGTATCGAGGACAGCGGAGACCCAGTACTTC. Translating gives CASSLVSRTAETQYF. The complete variable domain, with remaining parts taken from reference TRBV7-9 and TRBJ2-5, reads DTGVSQNPRHKITKRGQNVTFRCDPISEHNRLYWYRQTLGQGPEFLTYFQNEAQLEKSRLLSDRFSAERPKGSFSTLEIQRTEQGDSAMYLCASSLVSRTAETQYFGPGTRLLVL.

J is TRBJ2-2 and V is TRBV19; D perhaps matches TRBD2 (6 bases). Trimming took 4 bases from V and 6 from J, leaving 18 bases between them. This CDR3 has 16 amino acids. Germline values: CDR1 LNHDA, CDR2 SQIVND (reference sequence). Here the CDR3 DNA reads TGTGCCAGTAGTAACCCCCGGGGGAAGGACCCCGGGGAGCTGTTTTTT. It specifies CASSNPRGKDPGELFF.

A single count supports this clone. The chain employs TRBV19 and TRBJ2-5; maybe TRBD1 (6 bases). The V end was cut by 5 bases, the J end by 5 bases, with 21 bases between. The CDR3 sequence is 16 residues long. Per germline, CDR1 LNHDA and CDR2 SQIVND (reference sequence). The CDR3 DNA follows: TGTGCCAGTAGTCTTTCTGGGACAAACCTGGGGGAGACCCAGTACTTC. It yields the protein CASSLSGTNLGETQYF.

The rearrangement joins TRBV30 to TRBJ2-4, with TRBD2 matching over 12 bases. V lost 3 bases, J lost 1 base, and 13 bases stayed unmatched. This CDR3 contains 19 residues. Germline lookup yields CDR1 GTSNPN and CDR2 SVGIG (reference sequence). The CDR3 region is CAWRRGRTSGEEAKNIQYF. CDR3 DNA: TGTGCCTGGAGGAGGGGGCGGACTAGCGGGGAGGAGGCCAAAAACATTCAGTACTTC.

This clone was detected only once. The chain uses TRBV5-6 and TRBJ2-7; 9 bases are a match to TRBD1. Germline loops: CDR1 SGHDT, CDR2 YYEEEE. The CDR3 is 18 amino acids. Losses at the gene ends were 8 bases for V and 1 base for J; bases not matched to a gene: 19. CDR3 residues: CASPRRQGVTEISYEQYF. The DNA for the CDR3 is TGTGCCAGTCCCCGCCGACAGGGGGTAACGGAGATTTCCTACGAGCAGTACTTC.

The chain carries TRBV6-6 and TRBJ1-1; D not resolved. Trimming removed 6 bases from V and 3 bases from J, with 11 bases in between. The CDR3 totals 13 residues. The germline V gene has CDR1 MNHNY and CDR2 SVGAGI (reference sequence). DNA of the CDR3: TGTGCCAGCAGCCCCTCGGACTACACTGAAGCTTTCTTT. Translated, it gives CASSPSDYTEAFF.

V usage is TRBV7-2 and J usage is TRBJ1-2; D possibly corresponds to TRBD1 (5 bases). CDR1 and CDR2 (germline): SGHTA, FQGNSA. V was pared by 4 bases and J by 3 bases, with 9 bases between. The CDR3 is 13 amino acids. This chain's CDR3 is CASSSQADYGYTF. CDR3 DNA: TGTGCCAGCAGCTCACAGGCTGACTATGGCTACACCTTC.